This entry describes one T cell receptor (beta chain). Its antigen is unknown. CD45RO-negative CD8 cells positively selected for CCR7 made up the naive population, which excluded terminally differentiated effector memory CD45RA+ cells. This sample was taken from a study of shared clonotypes between healthy human individuals. Overall study results and limits: Rarefaction exposed incomplete sorted-subset sequencing despite large depth.

Sequencing was at deep level. Assay used: immunoSEQ multiplex PCR; TCRdb lists only in-frame clones, some missing. This table has about 580,000 clones, roughly 98% appearing once. Trimming took 4 bases from V and 1 from J, leaving 17 bases between them. CDR3 size: 16 residues. Germline V CDR1 and CDR2: SEHNR, FQNEAQ (reference sequence). The sequenced sample consisted of naive CD8+ T cells sorted from blood. The gene calls are TRBV7-9 and TRBJ2-7; no clear D gene. The source of this sequence is a man younger than 40 in good health. CDR3 DNA: TGTGCCAGCAGCTCTACACGTACACAAACTTCCTACGAGCAGTACTTC. This translates into CASSSTRTQTSYEQYF.